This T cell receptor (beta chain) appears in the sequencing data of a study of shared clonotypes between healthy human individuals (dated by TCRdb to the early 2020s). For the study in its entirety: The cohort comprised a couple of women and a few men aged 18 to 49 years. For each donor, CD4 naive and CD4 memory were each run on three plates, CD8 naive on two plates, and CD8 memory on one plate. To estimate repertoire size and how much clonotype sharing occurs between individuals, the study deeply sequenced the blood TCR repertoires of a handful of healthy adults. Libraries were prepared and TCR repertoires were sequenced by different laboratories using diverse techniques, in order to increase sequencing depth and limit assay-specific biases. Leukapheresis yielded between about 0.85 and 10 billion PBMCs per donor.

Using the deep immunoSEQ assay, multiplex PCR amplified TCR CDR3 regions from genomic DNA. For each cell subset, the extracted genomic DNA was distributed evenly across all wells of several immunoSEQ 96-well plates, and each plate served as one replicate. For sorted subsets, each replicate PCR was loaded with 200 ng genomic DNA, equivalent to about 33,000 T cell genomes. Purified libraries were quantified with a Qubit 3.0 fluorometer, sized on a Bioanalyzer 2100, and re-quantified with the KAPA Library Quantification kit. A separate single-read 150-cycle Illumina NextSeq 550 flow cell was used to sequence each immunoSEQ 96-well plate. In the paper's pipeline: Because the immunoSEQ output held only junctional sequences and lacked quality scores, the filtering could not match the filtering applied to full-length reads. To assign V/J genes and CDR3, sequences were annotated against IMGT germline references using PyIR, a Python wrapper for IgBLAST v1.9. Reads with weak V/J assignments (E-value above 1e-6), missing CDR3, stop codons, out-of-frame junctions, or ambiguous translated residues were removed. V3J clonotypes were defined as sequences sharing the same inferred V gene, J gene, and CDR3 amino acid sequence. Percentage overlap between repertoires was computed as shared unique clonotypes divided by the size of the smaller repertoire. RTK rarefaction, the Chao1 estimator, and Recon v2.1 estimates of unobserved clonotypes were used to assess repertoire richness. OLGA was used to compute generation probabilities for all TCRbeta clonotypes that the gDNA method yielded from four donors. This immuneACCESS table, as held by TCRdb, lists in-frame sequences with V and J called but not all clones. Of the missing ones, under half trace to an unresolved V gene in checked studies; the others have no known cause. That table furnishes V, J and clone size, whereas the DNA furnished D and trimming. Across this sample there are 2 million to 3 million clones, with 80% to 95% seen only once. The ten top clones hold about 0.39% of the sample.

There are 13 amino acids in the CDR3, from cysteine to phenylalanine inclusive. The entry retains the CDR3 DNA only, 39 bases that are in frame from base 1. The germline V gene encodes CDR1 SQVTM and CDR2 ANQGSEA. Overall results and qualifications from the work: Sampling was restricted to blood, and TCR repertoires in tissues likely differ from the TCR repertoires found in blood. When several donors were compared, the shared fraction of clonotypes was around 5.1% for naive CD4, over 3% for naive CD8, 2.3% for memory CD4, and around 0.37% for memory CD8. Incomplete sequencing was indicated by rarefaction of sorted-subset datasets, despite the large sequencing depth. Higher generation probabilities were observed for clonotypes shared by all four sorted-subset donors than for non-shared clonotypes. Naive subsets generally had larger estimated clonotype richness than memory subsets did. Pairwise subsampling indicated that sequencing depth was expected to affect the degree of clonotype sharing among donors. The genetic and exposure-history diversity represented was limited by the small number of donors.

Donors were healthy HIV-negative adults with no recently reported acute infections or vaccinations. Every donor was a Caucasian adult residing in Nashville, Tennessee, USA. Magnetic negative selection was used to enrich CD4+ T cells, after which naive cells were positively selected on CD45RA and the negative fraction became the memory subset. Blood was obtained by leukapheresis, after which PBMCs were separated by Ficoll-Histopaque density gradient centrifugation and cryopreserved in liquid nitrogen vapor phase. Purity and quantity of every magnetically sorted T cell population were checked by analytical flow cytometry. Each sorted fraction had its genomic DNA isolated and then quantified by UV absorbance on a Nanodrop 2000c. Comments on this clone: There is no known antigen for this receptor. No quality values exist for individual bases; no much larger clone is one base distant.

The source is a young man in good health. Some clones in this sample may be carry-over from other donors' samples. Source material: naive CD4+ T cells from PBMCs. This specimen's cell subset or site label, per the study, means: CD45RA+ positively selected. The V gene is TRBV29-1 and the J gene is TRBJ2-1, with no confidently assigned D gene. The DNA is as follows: TGCAGGGCCACAACGGGCTACTACAATGAGCAGTTCTTC. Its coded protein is CRATTGYYNEQFF.